These T cell receptor beta chains were read from a single sample in a study of cytomegalovirus exposure and HLA in healthy donors. The protocol was immunoSEQ multiplex PCR, while the TCRdb copy is restricted to in-frame clones and leaves out a portion. Recorded for this sample: about 200,000 clones. Sequencing was carried out using PBMCs. These receptors came from a woman aged 30 to 39 in good health and CMV-seropositive. Both conserved end residues are part of each CDR3. D genes are given only for firm matches.

TRBD1	17	TRBV19	TRBJ2-2	CASSIVSGQGHTGELFF	TGTGCCAGTAGTATAGTGTCGGGACAGGGGCATACCGGGGAGCTGTTTTTT
TRBD1	14	TRBV4-3	TRBJ1-4	CASNTGGVEEKLFF	TGCGCCAGCAACACAGGGGGCGTTGAGGAAAAACTGTTTTTT
TRBD1	13	TRBV10-1	TRBJ1-2	CASRGQEDYGYTF	TGCGCCAGCAGAGGACAGGAGGACTATGGCTACACCTTC
.	15	TRBV7-2	TRBJ1-3	CASSLVYSSGNTIYF	TGTGCCAGCAGCTTAGTATACAGCTCTGGAAACACCATATATTTT
.	13	TRBV5-1	TRBJ2-2	CASGASGSGELFF	TGCGCCAGCGGAGCATCAGGGTCCGGGGAGCTGTTTTTT
TRBD2	17	TRBV18	TRBJ2-7	CASSPIGTSGGPYEQYF	TGTGCCAGCTCACCAATCGGGACTAGCGGGGGGCCCTACGAGCAGTACTTC
.	15	TRBV6-5	TRBJ2-7	CASSYLAGVSYEQYF	TGTGCCAGCAGTTACTTGGCAGGTGTATCCTACGAGCAGTACTTC
.	12	TRBV30	TRBJ2-3	CACTPYYDTQYF	TGTGCCTGTACCCCCTATTATGATACGCAGTATTTT
.	13	TRBV29-1	TRBJ1-2	CSVESGGSYGYTF	TGCAGCGTTGAATCCGGGGGTTCCTATGGCTACACCTTC
TRBD1	15	TRBV10-1	TRBJ2-7	CASSEYGQGAGEQYF	TGCGCCAGCAGTGAGTACGGACAGGGGGCGGGCGAGCAGTACTTC
.	14	TRBV5-1	TRBJ2-2	CASSVSANTGELFF	TGCGCCAGCAGCGTTAGCGCGAACACCGGGGAGCTGTTTTTT
TRBD1	15	TRBV9	TRBJ1-1	CASSVAEGAFAEAFF	TGTGCCAGCAGCGTAGCGGAGGGGGCATTCGCTGAAGCTTTCTTT
.	16	TRBV2	TRBJ2-5	CASSETPPGYQETQYF	TGTGCCAGCAGTGAAACCCCCCCGGGGTACCAAGAGACCCAGTACTTC
.	17	TRBV5-3	TRBJ1-1	CARSERKTQRDYTEAFF	TGTGCCAGAAGCGAACGAAAGACTCAGCGGGATTACACTGAAGCTTTCTTT
.	13	TRBV28	TRBJ2-7	CASTNTGHYEQYF	TGTGCCAGCACGAACACAGGGCACTACGAGCAGTACTTC
TRBD1	13	TRBV30	TRBJ1-5	CAWGRGGGQPQHF	TGTGCCTGGGGGCGAGGGGGCGGACAGCCCCAGCATTTT
TRBD1	16	TRBV6-5	TRBJ1-3	CASSYSWTGGGNTIYF	TGTGCCAGCAGTTACTCGTGGACAGGGGGCGGAAACACCATATATTTT
.	13	TRBV7-8	TRBJ1-1	CASSLSGATEAFF	TGTGCCAGCAGCTTATCAGGGGCCACTGAAGCTTTCTTT
TRBD2	16	TRBV10-3	TRBJ2-1	CAISNLGSGRANEQFF	TGTGCCATCAGCAACCTCGGTAGCGGGAGGGCCAATGAGCAGTTCTTC
.	14	TRBV11-2	TRBJ1-1	CASRTSGANTEAFF	TGTGCCAGCAGAACGAGCGGGGCGAACACTGAAGCTTTCTTT
TRBD1	18	TRBV9	TRBJ2-2	CASSVQPPGQGVTGELFF	TGTGCCAGCAGCGTACAACCCCCGGGACAGGGAGTCACCGGGGAGCTGTTTTTT
TRBD1	17	TRBV27	TRBJ1-6	CASSAGTGAGNNSPLHF	TGTGCCAGCAGTGCGGGGACAGGGGCCGGCAATAATTCACCCCTCCACTTT
TRBD2	16	TRBV28	TRBJ2-2	CASSSYATSGRGELFF	TGTGCCAGCAGTTCTTACGCGACTAGCGGGAGGGGGGAGCTGTTTTTT
.	17	TRBV4-2	TRBJ1-1	CASNPEGGWGMNTEAFF	TGTGCCAGCAATCCCGAGGGGGGGTGGGGTATGAACACTGAAGCTTTCTTT
.	14	TRBV28	TRBJ1-1	CAIGDSRENTEAFF	TGTGCCATTGGAGACAGCCGTGAAAACACTGAAGCTTTCTTT
TRBD1	14	TRBV18	TRBJ1-2	CASSPTTGDYGYTF	TGTGCCAGCTCACCGACCACAGGGGACTATGGCTACACCTTC
TRBD1	14	TRBV2	TRBJ1-6	CASRGTGAASPLHF	TGTGCCAGCAGGGGGACAGGGGCGGCTTCACCCCTCCACTTT
.	15	TRBV6-1	TRBJ1-1	CASSEFGGVDTEAFF	TGTGCCAGCAGTGAATTCGGAGGTGTAGACACTGAAGCTTTCTTT
TRBD1	15	TRBV5-1	TRBJ1-1	CASSLAGQGNTEAFF	TGCGCCAGCAGCTTGGCGGGACAGGGGAACACTGAAGCTTTCTTT
TRBD1	15	TRBV9	TRBJ1-2	CASSGYRGGDYGYTF	TGTGCCAGCAGCGGATACAGGGGTGGGGACTATGGCTACACCTTC
.	15	TRBV6-1	TRBJ1-6	CASSSRGLGNSPLHF	TGTGCCAGCAGCTCACGCGGCCTTGGTAATTCACCCCTCCACTTT
.	17	TRBV2	TRBJ2-3	CASSPFGGTKGGDTQYF	TGTGCCAGCAGCCCCTTTGGGGGGACCAAGGGGGGGGATACGCAGTATTTT
TRBD1	13	TRBV28	TRBJ1-2	CASSWDRNYGYTF	TGTGCCAGCAGTTGGGACAGAAACTATGGCTACACCTTC
.	14	TRBV10-2	TRBJ2-7	CASSEPPGLYEQYF	TGCGCCAGCAGTGAGCCTCCGGGACTCTACGAGCAGTACTTC
.	15	TRBV2	TRBJ2-1	CASSLTRLGGNEQFF	TGTGCCAGCAGTTTAACGCGCCTAGGCGGCAATGAGCAGTTCTTC
TRBD2	17	TRBV7-2	TRBJ2-3	CASSSLVTSQNTDTQYF	TGTGCCAGCAGCTCCCTGGTGACTAGCCAAAACACAGATACGCAGTATTTT
.	15	TRBV6-6	TRBJ2-7	CASSLPEGGSYEQYF	TGTGCCAGCAGTCTACCGGAGGGAGGTTCCTACGAGCAGTACTTC
TRBD1	15	TRBV10-2	TRBJ1-5	CASSGDRGANQPQHF	TGCGCCAGCAGTGGGGACAGGGGTGCGAATCAGCCCCAGCATTTT
TRBD1	16	TRBV5-8	TRBJ1-6	CASGTRTGSYNSPLHF	TGTGCCAGCGGGACAAGGACAGGGTCCTATAATTCACCCCTCCACTTT
.	16	TRBV10-2	TRBJ1-1	CASSEWGAHIGIEAFF	TGCGCCAGCAGTGAATGGGGCGCCCACATCGGCATTGAAGCTTTCTTT